These 6 T cell receptor beta chains were all obtained from the same sample, sequenced in a study of human T cells and chemical hapten exposure. Indicated time point: pre-sensitization, week 0. Treatment reported: therapeutic diphenylcyclopropenone sensitization with weekly scalp DPC. MiXCR, run by TCRdb on the RACE reads, gives a single entry per CDR3 protein. The data contain about 120,000 distinct CDR3 sequences, less than 15% of them seen just once; the ten biggest clones take up approximately 3%. This specimen was whole blood, taken in connection with sensitization to the hapten diphenylcyclopropenone (DPC). The receptors come from a woman between 18 and 30 years old with alopecia areata. Some clones in this sample may be carry-over from other donors' samples.

Here the CDR3 reads CASSLISGTDTQYF. In nucleotides, the CDR3 is TGTGCCAGCAGTTTAATTAGCGGCACAGATACGCAGTATTTT. The J gene is TRBJ2-3, the V gene TRBV28, with D perhaps matching TRBD2 (5 bases). Trimming took 2 bases from V and 1 from J, leaving 7 bases between them. The CDR3 loop spans 14 amino acids. CDR1 is MDHEN, CDR2 SYDVKM, per germline.

This chain joins TRBV3-1 and TRBJ1-1; D is undetermined. The ends were cut back, 0 bases at V and 7 bases at J, with 9 bases in the middle. CDR1 and CDR2 from the germline V gene are LGHDT and YNNKEL (reference sequence). The CDR3 length is 13 residues. The CDR3 sequence: CASSQEGVREAFF. Here the CDR3 DNA reads TGTGCCAGCAGCCAAGAAGGAGTCCGTGAAGCTTTCTTT. Variable domain in full (rest from reference TRBV3-1 and TRBJ1-1): DTAVSQTPKYLVTQMGNDKSIKCEQNLGHDTMYWYKQDSKKFLKIMFSYNNKELIINETVPNRFSPKSPDKAHLNLHINSLELGDSAVYFCASSQEGVREAFFGQGTRLTVV.

This clonotype was counted many times. This chain links TRBV29-1 with TRBJ2-5, with 7 bases matching TRBD1. V lost 4 bases, J lost 4 bases, and 3 bases stayed unmatched. The CDR3 consists of 12 residues. Germline V gene lookup returns CDR1 SQVTM and CDR2 ANQGSEA. DNA for the CDR3: TGCAGCGTTGGCGACAGGGCAGAGACCCAGTACTTC. Translation gives CSVGDRAETQYF.

This clonotype was observed at least ten times. The CDR3 nucleotides are TGTGCCAGCAGCTACCCCCGGACAGGGGCCCCGTCCCGGGCTGGAAACACCATATATTTT. Translation: CASSYPRTGAPSRAGNTIYF. This chain joins TRBV13 and TRBJ1-3, with 9 bases identical to TRBD1. Trimming removed 4 bases from V and 2 bases from J; junction bases left unmatched: 18. Germline-derived CDR1 and CDR2 are PRHDT and FYEKMQ (reference sequence). The CDR3 runs 20 residues.

CDR3 in amino acids: CASSQVDGISYEQYF. The CDR3 bases are TGTGCCAGCAGCCAAGTGGACGGAATTTCCTACGAGCAGTACTTC. The chain couples TRBV14 to TRBJ2-7; D remains ambiguous. Germline V gene data show CDR1 as SGHDN and CDR2 as FVKESK. The CDR3 spans 15 residues. V shed 1 base and J shed 1 base, with 11 bases lying between them.

In its sample, this clonotype was seen a few times. The V gene is TRBV7-8, the J gene TRBJ2-5; the match to TRBD2 covers 11 bases. The CDR3 has 16 residues. The junction had 3 bases not matched to a gene; V was cut back by 1 base and J by 2 bases. Germline-derived CDR1 and CDR2 are SGHVS and FQNEAQ. The CDR3 region is CASSLVVAGGQETQYF. In nucleotides, the CDR3 is TGTGCCAGCAGCTTAGTTGTAGCGGGGGGGCAAGAGACCCAGTACTTC.